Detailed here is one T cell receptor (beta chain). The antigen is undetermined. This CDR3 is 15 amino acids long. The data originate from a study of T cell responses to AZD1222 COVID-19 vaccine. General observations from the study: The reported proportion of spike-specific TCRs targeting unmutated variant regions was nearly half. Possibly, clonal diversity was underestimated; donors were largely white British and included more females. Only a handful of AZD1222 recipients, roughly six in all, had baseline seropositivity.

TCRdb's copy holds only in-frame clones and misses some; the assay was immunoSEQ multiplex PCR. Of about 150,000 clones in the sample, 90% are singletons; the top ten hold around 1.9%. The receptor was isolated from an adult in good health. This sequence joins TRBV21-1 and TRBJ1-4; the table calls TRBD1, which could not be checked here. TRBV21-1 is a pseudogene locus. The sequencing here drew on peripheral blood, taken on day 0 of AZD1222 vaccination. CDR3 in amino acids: CASNGTAATNEKLFF. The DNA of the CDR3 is TGTGCCAGCAACGGGACAGCTGCAACTAATGAAAAACTGTTTTTT.